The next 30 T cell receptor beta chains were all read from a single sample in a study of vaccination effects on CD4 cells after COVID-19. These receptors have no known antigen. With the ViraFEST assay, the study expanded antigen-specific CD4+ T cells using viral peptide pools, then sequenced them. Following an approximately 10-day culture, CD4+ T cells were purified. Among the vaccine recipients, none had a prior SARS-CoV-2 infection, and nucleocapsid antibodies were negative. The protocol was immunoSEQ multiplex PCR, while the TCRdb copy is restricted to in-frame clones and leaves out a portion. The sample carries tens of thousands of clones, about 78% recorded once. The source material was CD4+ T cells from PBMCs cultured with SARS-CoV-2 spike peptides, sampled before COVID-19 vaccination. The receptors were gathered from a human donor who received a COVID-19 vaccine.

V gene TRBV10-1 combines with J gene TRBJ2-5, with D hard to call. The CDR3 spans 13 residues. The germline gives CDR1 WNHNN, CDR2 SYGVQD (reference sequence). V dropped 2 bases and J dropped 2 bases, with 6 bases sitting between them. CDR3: CASSEHLQETQYF. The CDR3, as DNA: TGCGCCAGCAGTGAGCACTTACAAGAGACCCAGTACTTC.

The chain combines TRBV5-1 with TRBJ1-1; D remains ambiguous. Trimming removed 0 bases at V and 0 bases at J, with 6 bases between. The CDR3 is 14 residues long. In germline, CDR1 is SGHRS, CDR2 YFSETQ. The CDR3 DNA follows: TGCGCCAGCAGCTTGGACAGCCTGAACACTGAAGCTTTCTTT. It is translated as CASSLDSLNTEAFF.

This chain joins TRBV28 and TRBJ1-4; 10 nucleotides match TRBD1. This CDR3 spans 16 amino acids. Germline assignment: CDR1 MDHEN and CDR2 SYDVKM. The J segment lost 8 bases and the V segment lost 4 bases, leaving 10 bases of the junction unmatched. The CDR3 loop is CASSSQTGGVEEKLFF. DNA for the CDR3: TGTGCCAGCAGTTCACAGACAGGGGGCGTCGAGGAAAAACTGTTTTTT.

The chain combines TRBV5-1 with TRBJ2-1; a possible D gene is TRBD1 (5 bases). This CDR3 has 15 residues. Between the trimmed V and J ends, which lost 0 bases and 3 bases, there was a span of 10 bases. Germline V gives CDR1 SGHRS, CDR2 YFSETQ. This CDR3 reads CASSLGQGYYNEQFF. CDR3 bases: TGCGCCAGCAGCTTGGGTCAGGGTTACTACAATGAGCAGTTCTTC.

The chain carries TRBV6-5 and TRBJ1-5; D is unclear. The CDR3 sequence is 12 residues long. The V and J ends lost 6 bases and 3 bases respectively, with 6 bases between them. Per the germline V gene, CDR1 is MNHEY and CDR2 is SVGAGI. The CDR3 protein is CASRQNNQPQHF. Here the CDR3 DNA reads TGTGCCAGCAGGCAGAACAATCAGCCCCAGCATTTT.

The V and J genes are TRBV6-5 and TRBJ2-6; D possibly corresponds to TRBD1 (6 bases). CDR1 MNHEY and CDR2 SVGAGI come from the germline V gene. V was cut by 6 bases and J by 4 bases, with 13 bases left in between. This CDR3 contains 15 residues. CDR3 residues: CASSRTGSGANVLTF. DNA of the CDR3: TGTGCCAGCAGCCGCACAGGGTCCGGGGCCAACGTCCTGACTTTC.

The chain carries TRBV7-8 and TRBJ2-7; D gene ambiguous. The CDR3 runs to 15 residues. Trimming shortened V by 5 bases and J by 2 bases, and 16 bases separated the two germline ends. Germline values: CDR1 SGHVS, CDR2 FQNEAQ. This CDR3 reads CASSVASDPAYEQYV. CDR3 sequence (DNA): TGTGCCAGCAGCGTGGCCTCTGACCCTGCCTACGAGCAGTACGTC.

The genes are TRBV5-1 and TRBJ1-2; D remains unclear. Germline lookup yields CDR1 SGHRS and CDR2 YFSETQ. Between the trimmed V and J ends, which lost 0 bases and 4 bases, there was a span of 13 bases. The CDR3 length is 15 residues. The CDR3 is CASSLAGGDLYGYTF. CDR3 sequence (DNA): TGCGCCAGCAGCTTGGCGGGCGGGGATCTCTATGGCTACACCTTC. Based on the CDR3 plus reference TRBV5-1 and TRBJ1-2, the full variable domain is KAGVTQTPRYLIKTRGQQVTLSCSPISGHRSVSWYQQTPGQGLQFLFEYFSETQRNKGNFPGRFSGRQFSNSRSEMNVSTLELGDSALYLCASSLAGGDLYGYTFGSGTRLTVV.

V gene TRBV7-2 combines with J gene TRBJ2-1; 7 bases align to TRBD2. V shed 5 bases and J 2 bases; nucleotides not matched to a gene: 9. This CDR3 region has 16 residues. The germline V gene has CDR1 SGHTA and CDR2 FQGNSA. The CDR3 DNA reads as TGTGCCAGCAGCCCGCGTGGGAGCGGGGCCTACAATGAGCAGTTCTTC. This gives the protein CASSPRGSGAYNEQFF.

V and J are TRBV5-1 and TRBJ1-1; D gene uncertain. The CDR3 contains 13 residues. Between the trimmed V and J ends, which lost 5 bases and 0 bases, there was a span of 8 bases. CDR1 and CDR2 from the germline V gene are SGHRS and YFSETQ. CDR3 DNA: TGCGCCAGCAGGGTCTATATGAACACTGAAGCTTTCTTT. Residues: CASRVYMNTEAFF.

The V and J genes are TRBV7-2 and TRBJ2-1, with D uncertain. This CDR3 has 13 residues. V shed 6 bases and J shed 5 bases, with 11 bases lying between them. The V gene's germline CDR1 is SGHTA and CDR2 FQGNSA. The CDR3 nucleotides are TGTGCCAGCAGTTCGACCCCGGACAATGAGCAGTTCTTC. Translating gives CASSSTPDNEQFF.

CDR3 amino acids: CATSDSGTGAYTQYF. The CDR3 nucleotides are TGTGCCACCAGTGACTCCGGGACAGGGGCATATACGCAGTATTTT. The chain couples TRBV24-1 to TRBJ2-3, with 10 bases identical to TRBD1. The germline CDR1 and CDR2 sequences are KGHDR and SFDVKD. Trimming removed 4 bases from V and 7 bases from J; junction bases left unmatched: 7. The CDR3 totals 15 residues.

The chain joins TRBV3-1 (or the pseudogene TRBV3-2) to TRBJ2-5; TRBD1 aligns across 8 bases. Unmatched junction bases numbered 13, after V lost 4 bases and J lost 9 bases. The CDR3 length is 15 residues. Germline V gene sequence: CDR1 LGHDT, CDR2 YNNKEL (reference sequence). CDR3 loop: CASSPARQGSTAQYF. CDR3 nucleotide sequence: TGTGCCAGCAGCCCCGCTCGACAGGGGTCTACGGCCCAGTACTTC.

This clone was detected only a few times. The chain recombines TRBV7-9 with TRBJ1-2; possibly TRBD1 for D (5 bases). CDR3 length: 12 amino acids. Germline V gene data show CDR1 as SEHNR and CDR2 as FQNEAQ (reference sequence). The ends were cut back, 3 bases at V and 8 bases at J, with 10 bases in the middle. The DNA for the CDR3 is TGTGCCAGCAGCTTTAATGGGGACGGCTACACCTTC. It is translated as CASSFNGDGYTF.

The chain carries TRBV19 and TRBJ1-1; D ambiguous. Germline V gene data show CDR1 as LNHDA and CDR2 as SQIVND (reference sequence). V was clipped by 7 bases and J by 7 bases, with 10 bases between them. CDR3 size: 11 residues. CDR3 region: CASIDWGEAFF. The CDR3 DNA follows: TGTGCCAGTATAGATTGGGGTGAAGCTTTCTTT.

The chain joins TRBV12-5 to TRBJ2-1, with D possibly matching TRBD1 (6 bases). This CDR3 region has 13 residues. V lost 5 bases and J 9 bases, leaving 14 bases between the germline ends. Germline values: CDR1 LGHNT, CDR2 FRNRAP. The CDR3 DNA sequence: TGTGCTAGTGGTCACACACAGGGTACTGAGCAGTTCTTC. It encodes CASGHTQGTEQFF.

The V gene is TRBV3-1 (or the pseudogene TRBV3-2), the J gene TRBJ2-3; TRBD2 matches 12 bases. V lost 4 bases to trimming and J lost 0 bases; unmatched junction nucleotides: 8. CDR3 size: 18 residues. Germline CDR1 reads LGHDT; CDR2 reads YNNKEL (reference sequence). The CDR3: CASSPRTGLAGSTDTQYF. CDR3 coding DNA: TGTGCCAGCAGCCCGCGTACCGGACTAGCGGGGAGCACAGATACGCAGTATTTT.

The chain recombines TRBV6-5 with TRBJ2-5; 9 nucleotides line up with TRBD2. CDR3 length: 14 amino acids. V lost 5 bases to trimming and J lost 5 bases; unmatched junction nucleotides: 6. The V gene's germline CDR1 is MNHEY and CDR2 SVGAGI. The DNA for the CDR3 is TGTGCCAGCAGTCTCAGCGGGGGGACCGAGACCCAGTACTTC. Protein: CASSLSGGTETQYF.

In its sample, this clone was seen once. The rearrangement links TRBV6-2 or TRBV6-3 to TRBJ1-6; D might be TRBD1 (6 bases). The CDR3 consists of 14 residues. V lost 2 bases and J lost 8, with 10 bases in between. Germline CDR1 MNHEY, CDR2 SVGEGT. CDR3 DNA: TGTGCCAGCAGTTACAACAGGGAGTATTCACCCCTCCACTTT. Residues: CASSYNREYSPLHF.

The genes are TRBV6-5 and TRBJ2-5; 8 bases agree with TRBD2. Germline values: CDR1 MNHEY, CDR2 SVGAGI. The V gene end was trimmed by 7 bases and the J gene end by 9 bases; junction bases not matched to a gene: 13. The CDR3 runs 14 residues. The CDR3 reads CASTPVTGGRAQYF. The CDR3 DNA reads TGTGCCAGCACCCCCGTGACGGGGGGGAGGGCCCAGTACTTC.

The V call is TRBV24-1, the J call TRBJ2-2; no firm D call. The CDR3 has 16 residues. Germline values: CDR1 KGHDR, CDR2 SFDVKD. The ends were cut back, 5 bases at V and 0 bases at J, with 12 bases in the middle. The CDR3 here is CATSGSTNANTGELFF. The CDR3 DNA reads TGTGCCACCAGTGGATCGACAAACGCGAACACCGGGGAGCTGTTTTTT.

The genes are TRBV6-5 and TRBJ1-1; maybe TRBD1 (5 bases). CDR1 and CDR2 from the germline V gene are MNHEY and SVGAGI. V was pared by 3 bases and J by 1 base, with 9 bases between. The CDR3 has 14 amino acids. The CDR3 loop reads CASSYMTENTEAFF. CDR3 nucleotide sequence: TGTGCCAGCAGTTATATGACAGAGAACACTGAAGCTTTCTTT.

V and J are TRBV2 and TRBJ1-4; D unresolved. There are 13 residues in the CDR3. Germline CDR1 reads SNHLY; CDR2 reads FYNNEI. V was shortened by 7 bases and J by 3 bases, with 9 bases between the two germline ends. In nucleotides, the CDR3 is TGTGCCAGCAACGGGAGCCCTAATGAAAAACTGTTTTTT. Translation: CASNGSPNEKLFF.

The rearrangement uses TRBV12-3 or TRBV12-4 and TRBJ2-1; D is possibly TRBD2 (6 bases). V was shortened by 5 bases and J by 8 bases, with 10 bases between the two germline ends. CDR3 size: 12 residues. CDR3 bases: TGTGCCAGCAGTGTCGGAGGGGATGAGCAGTTCTTC. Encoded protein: CASSVGGDEQFF.

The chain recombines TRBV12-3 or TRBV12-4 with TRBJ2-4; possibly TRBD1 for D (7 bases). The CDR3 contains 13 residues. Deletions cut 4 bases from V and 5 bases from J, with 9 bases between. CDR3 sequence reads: CASSSRGENIQYF. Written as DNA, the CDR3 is TGTGCCAGCAGTTCCAGGGGGGAAAACATTCAGTACTTC.

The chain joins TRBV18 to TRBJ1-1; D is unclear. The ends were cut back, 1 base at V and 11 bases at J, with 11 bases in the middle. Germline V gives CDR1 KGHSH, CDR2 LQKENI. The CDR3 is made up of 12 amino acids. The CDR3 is CASSPRARGAFF. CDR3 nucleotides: TGTGCCAGCTCACCACGGGCCCGTGGGGCTTTCTTT. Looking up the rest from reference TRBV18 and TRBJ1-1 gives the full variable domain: NAGVMQNPRHLVRRRGQEARLRCSPMKGHSHVYWYRQLPEEGLKFMVYLQKENIIDESGMPKERFSAEFPKEGPSILRIQQVVRGDSAAYFCASSPRARGAFFGQGTRLTVV.

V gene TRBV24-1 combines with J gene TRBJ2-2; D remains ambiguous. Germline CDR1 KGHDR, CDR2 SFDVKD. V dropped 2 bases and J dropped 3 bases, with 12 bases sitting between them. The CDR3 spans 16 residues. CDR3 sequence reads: CATSDSDGRHTGELFF. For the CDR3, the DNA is TGTGCCACCAGTGATTCAGACGGACGGCACACCGGGGAGCTGTTTTTT.

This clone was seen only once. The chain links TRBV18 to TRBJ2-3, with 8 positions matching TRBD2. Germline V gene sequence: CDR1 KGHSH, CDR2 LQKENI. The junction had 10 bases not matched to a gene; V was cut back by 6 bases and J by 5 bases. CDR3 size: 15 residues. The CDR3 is CASSYGGGQRDTQYF. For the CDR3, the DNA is TGTGCCAGCTCTTACGGCGGGGGGCAGAGAGATACGCAGTATTTT.

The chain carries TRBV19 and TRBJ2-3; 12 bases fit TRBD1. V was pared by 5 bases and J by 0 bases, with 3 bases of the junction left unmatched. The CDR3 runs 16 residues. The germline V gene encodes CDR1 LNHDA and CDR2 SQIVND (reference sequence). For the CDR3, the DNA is TGTGCCAGTAGTTTGGGACAGGGGGCTAGCACAGATACGCAGTATTTT. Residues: CASSLGQGASTDTQYF.

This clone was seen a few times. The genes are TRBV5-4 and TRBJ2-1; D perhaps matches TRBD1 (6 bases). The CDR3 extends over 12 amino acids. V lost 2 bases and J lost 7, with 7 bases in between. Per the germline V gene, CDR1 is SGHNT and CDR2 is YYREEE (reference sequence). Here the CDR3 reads CASSLQGNEQFF. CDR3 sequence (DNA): TGTGCCAGCAGCTTACAGGGAAATGAGCAGTTCTTC.